This T cell receptor (beta chain) was sequenced during a study of OX40 agonist ivuxolimab in advanced cancers. Study context: The dose of intravenous ivuxolimab that patients received every 2 weeks ranged from 0.01 to 10 mg/kg.

The germline V gene has CDR1 MNHEY and CDR2 SMNVEV (reference sequence). This CDR3 has 17 residues. V lost 5 bases and J lost 3; bases outside the gene matches: 13. The assay was immunoSEQ multiplex PCR, and TCRdb's table has in-frame clones only and misses some. The sample yields tens of thousands of clones, around 83% seen once. V gene TRBV27 combines with J gene TRBJ1-2; 9 bases map to TRBD1. The sequence was obtained from an adult with an advanced solid tumor such as melanoma, head and neck, liver or kidney cancer. The material was CD4+ or CD8+ T cells sorted from blood, obtained in a trial of the OX40 agonist ivuxolimab. The CDR3: CASSLNDPGQGHYGYTF. Written as DNA, the CDR3 is TGTGCCAGCAGTCTAAACGACCCGGGACAGGGACACTATGGCTACACCTTC.